The 24 T cell receptor beta chains given below trace back to one sample, sequenced in a study of blood T cell repertoires in COVID-19. Data came from immunoSEQ multiplex PCR; TCRdb stores just in-frame clones and leaves some out. The top ten hold less than 25% of the sample, which has 13,000 or so clones, around 89% seen once. Material: peripheral blood. These receptors all come from a human donor with active COVID-19. The donor label of this sample is uncertain.

The chain employs TRBV6-5 and TRBJ2-2; no definite D call. Germline V lookup: CDR1 MNHEY, CDR2 SVGAGI. Trimming removed 0 bases from V and 7 bases from J, with 9 bases in between. The CDR3 loop spans 14 amino acids. The CDR3 nucleotides are TGTGCCAGCAGTTACTCTTCCACGCGCGGGGAGCTGTTTTTT. As protein: CASSYSSTRGELFF.

The chain uses TRBV27 and TRBJ1-3, with D unresolved. CDR1 MNHEY and CDR2 SMNVEV come from the germline V gene (reference sequence). The CDR3 has 14 amino acids. The V end was cut by 2 bases, the J end by 3 bases, with 8 bases between. Here the CDR3 reads CASSLRYRGNTIYF. In DNA, the CDR3 is TGTGCCAGCAGTTTACGGTATCGTGGAAACACCATATATTTT.

The chain joins TRBV5-1 to TRBJ2-2; TRBD1 agrees at 7 bases. After removal of 4 bases from V and 4 bases from J, the junction contained 7 bases not matched to a gene. This CDR3 comprises 15 residues. The germline CDR1 and CDR2 sequences are SGHRS and YFSETQ. The CDR3 DNA is TGCGCCAGCAGCGACAGACAGGGCGGCACCGGGGAGCTGTTTTTT. Translating it yields CASSDRQGGTGELFF.

V is TRBV5-1 and J is TRBJ2-3; 7 bases match TRBD1. The CDR3 consists of 15 residues. Germline V gives CDR1 SGHRS, CDR2 YFSETQ. V was clipped by 4 bases and J by 3 bases; unmatched bases: 8. The CDR3 nucleotides are TGCGCCAGCAGCCCGACAGGGTATGGGACAGATACGCAGTATTTT. As protein: CASSPTGYGTDTQYF.

The rearrangement links TRBV6-5 to TRBJ2-7, with unresolved D. V was shortened by 7 bases and J by 4 bases, with 11 bases between the two germline ends. In germline, CDR1 is MNHEY, CDR2 SVGAGI. The CDR3 is 12 residues long. The CDR3 protein is CASTADTYEQYF. As DNA, the CDR3 is TGTGCCAGCACTGCGGATACTTACGAGCAGTACTTC.

The J gene is TRBJ2-2, the V gene TRBV28; TRBD2 is a possible D gene (6 bases). This CDR3 has 15 amino acids. CDR1 and CDR2 (germline): MDHEN, SYDVKM. Trimming cost V 6 bases and J 1 base, with 12 bases left between them. CDR3 amino acids: CASREGSGNTGELFF. The DNA for the CDR3 is TGTGCCAGCAGGGAGGGTAGCGGGAACACCGGGGAGCTGTTTTTT. Combining the CDR3 with reference TRBV28 and TRBJ2-2 gives the whole variable domain DVKVTQSSRYLVKRTGEKVFLECVQDMDHENMFWYRQDPGLGLRLIYFSYDVKMKEKGDIPEGYSVSREKKERFSLILESASTNQTSMYLCASREGSGNTGELFFGEGSRLTVL.

This clone was seen once. The chain joins TRBV9 to TRBJ2-1; 10 bases match TRBD2. CDR3 length: 17 residues. Per germline, CDR1 SGDLS and CDR2 YYNGEE. Trimming cost V 4 bases and J 4 bases; bases outside gene matches: 11. In DNA form, the CDR3 reads TGTGCCAGCAGCTTTAGCCCTAGCGGGGGTGTATACAATGAGCAGTTCTTC. Translating it yields CASSFSPSGGVYNEQFF.

V and J are TRBV5-1 and TRBJ1-3; 7 nucleotides align to TRBD1. Trimming at V came to 1 base and at J to 0 bases, leaving 10 bases not matched to a gene. CDR3 size: 18 residues. The germline V gene has CDR1 SGHRS and CDR2 YFSETQ. CDR3 nucleotides: TGCGCCAGCAGCTTGACCCTAGGGGGACAGAACTCTGGAAACACCATATATTTT. Its protein product is CASSLTLGGQNSGNTIYF.

The chain joins TRBV19 to TRBJ1-4; tentatively, D is TRBD1 (5 bases). CDR1 is LNHDA and CDR2 is SQIVND in the germline V gene (reference sequence). The CDR3 runs 14 residues. V lost 3 bases and J 7 bases, leaving 12 bases between the germline ends. In DNA, the CDR3 is TGTGCCAGTAGTATTTCGGGCAGGGCTGAAAAACTGTTTTTT. Encoded protein: CASSISGRAEKLFF.

The chain couples TRBV5-1 to TRBJ2-7, with TRBD1 as a possible D gene (6 bases). The CDR3 loop spans 13 amino acids. The germline V and J ends were trimmed by 4 bases and 4 bases, with 12 bases remaining between them. Germline loops: CDR1 SGHRS, CDR2 YFSETQ. CDR3 DNA: TGCGCCAGCAGCCGGTGGACAGCATACGAGCAGTACTTC. It codes for CASSRWTAYEQYF. The full variable domain, completed using reference TRBV5-1 and TRBJ2-7, is KAGVTQTPRYLIKTRGQQVTLSCSPISGHRSVSWYQQTPGQGLQFLFEYFSETQRNKGNFPGRFSGRQFSNSRSEMNVSTLELGDSALYLCASSRWTAYEQYFGPGTRLTVT.

The rearrangement joins TRBV7-9 to TRBJ2-7; TRBD2 matches 7 bases. Germline loops: CDR1 SEHNR, CDR2 FQNEAQ (reference sequence). CDR3 length: 14 residues. The V gene end was trimmed by 5 bases and the J gene end by 0 bases; junction bases not matched to a gene: 4. The DNA of the CDR3 is TGTGCCAGCAGCGGGGGGGATTCCTCCTACGAGCAGTACTTC. It is translated as CASSGGDSSYEQYF.

The chain combines TRBV11-1 with TRBJ2-3; 7 bases are a match to TRBD1. V was pared by 5 bases and J by 1 base, with 3 bases of the junction left unmatched. Germline V CDR1 and CDR2: SGHAT, FQDESV (reference sequence). CDR3 length: 14 residues. The CDR3 region is CASSLGQGTDTQYF. The DNA for the CDR3 is TGTGCCAGCAGCCTAGGACAGGGCACAGATACGCAGTATTTT.

This clone was counted only a few times. CDR3 in DNA: TGTGCCAGCAGTTCCCGTGCAGCGGGGGGGCGGGCGCTGTTTTTT. Its protein product is CASSSRAAGGRALFF. The gene calls are TRBV6-5 and TRBJ2-2, with 10 bases identical to TRBD2. The germline V gene has CDR1 MNHEY and CDR2 SVGAGI. This CDR3 is built from 15 residues. J was trimmed by 13 bases and V by 4 bases; bases with no gene match: 12.

The chain is built from TRBV11-1 and TRBJ2-1; D is unclear. CDR3 size: 13 residues. Trimming pared 2 bases from V and 4 bases from J, leaving 6 bases between. The V gene's germline CDR1 is SGHAT and CDR2 FQDESV (reference sequence). In DNA, the CDR3 is TGTGCCAGCAGCTTAAACTGGTACAATGAGCAGTTCTTC. The encoded protein is CASSLNWYNEQFF.

The chain uses TRBV3-1 (or the pseudogene TRBV3-2) and TRBJ1-3; D uncertain. Germline V gene data show CDR1 as LGHDT and CDR2 as YNNKEL (reference sequence). This CDR3 contains 13 residues. Trimming stripped 4 bases from V and 6 bases from J, with 10 bases between. The DNA of the CDR3 is TGTGCCAGCAGCCGGACTCAGGCAAACACCATATATTTT. Translation gives CASSRTQANTIYF.

This chain links TRBV7-9 with TRBJ2-1; tentative D call: TRBD2 (6 bases). CDR1 and CDR2 from the germline V gene are SEHNR and FQNEAQ (reference sequence). CDR3 length: 16 amino acids. Trimming pared 0 bases from V and 4 bases from J, leaving 13 bases between. This CDR3 is CASSLARRAGYNEQFF. Here the CDR3 DNA reads TGTGCCAGCAGCTTAGCTAGGAGGGCAGGGTACAATGAGCAGTTCTTC.

This clone was recorded only once. This chain connects TRBV2 to TRBJ2-1, with D maybe TRBD1 (6 bases). The CDR3 sequence is 12 residues long. Germline V gene sequence: CDR1 SNHLY, CDR2 FYNNEI. Deletions cut 1 base from V and 13 bases from J, with 11 bases between. CDR3 sequence reads: CASSEGGQSQFF. CDR3 in DNA: TGTGCCAGCAGTGAAGGAGGACAGTCCCAGTTCTTC.

The chain employs TRBV7-2 and TRBJ2-1; 8 bases are a match to TRBD2. The J segment lost 3 bases and the V segment lost 2 bases, leaving 3 bases of the junction unmatched. The CDR3 covers 15 residues. Germline assignment: CDR1 SGHTA and CDR2 FQGNSA. The DNA of the CDR3 is TGTGCCAGCAGCTTATATCGGGGGGGCTACAATGAGCAGTTCTTC. Translated: CASSLYRGGYNEQFF.

The chain uses TRBV2 and TRBJ1-4; 8 bases align to TRBD1. The J segment lost 4 bases and the V segment lost 8 bases, leaving 3 bases of the junction unmatched. There are 13 residues in the CDR3. Germline V gene sequence: CDR1 SNHLY, CDR2 FYNNEI. This CDR3 is CASSTGVNEKLFF. In DNA form, the CDR3 reads TGTGCCAGCTCGACAGGGGTTAATGAAAAACTGTTTTTT.

This chain joins TRBV7-2 and TRBJ2-7; no reliable D call. Per the germline V gene, CDR1 is SGHTA and CDR2 is FQGNSA. The CDR3 sequence is 14 residues long. V was shortened by 5 bases and J by 4 bases, with 15 bases between the two germline ends. CDR3 DNA: TGTGCCAGCAGCCCACCGGAGTTGAGGTACGAGCAGTACTTC. Amino acids: CASSPPELRYEQYF. The full variable domain, rest sourced from reference TRBV7-2 and TRBJ2-7, is GAGVSQSPSNKVTEKGKDVELRCDPISGHTALYWYRQSLGQGLEFLIYFQGNSAPDKSGLPSDRFSAERTGGSVSTLTIQRTQQEDSAVYLCASSPPELRYEQYFGPGTRLTVT.

The rearrangement links TRBV6-5 to TRBJ1-4; tentative D call: TRBD1 (5 bases). Germline V gene data show CDR1 as MNHEY and CDR2 as SVGAGI. This CDR3 is built from 12 residues. The V end lost 4 bases, the J end lost 10 bases, and 10 bases lay between the germline ends. CDR3: CASSWGGGKLFF. In DNA form, the CDR3 reads TGTGCCAGCAGTTGGGGCGGGGGAAAACTGTTTTTT.

This clone appeared a single time. The chain is built from TRBV5-6 and TRBJ2-3, with D hard to call. CDR1 and CDR2 (germline): SGHDT, YYEEEE. Trimming took 4 bases from V and 0 from J, leaving 24 bases between them. This CDR3 spans 19 amino acids. The CDR3 DNA sequence: TGTGCCAGCAGCCGGAGCCACCGGTGGTACCTAACTAGCACAGATACGCAGTATTTT. Encoded protein: CASSRSHRWYLTSTDTQYF. Filled out from reference TRBV5-6 and TRBJ2-3, the complete variable domain reads DAGVTQSPTHLIKTRGQQVTLRCSPKSGHDTVSWYQQALGQGPQFIFQYYEEEERQRGNFPDRFSGHQFPNYSSELNVNALLLGDSALYLCASSRSHRWYLTSTDTQYFGPGTRLTVL.

The V and J genes are TRBV7-9 and TRBJ2-7; 7 nucleotides align to TRBD1. Per the germline V gene, CDR1 is SEHNR and CDR2 is FQNEAQ (reference sequence). Germline trimming cut 4 bases from V and 0 bases from J; bases unmatched to any gene: 6. This CDR3 spans 15 amino acids. DNA for the CDR3: TGTGCCAGCAGCTCGGACAGGCTGAGCTCCTACGAGCAGTACTTC. Residues: CASSSDRLSSYEQYF.

The chain uses TRBV5-1 and TRBJ1-4, with TRBD1 matching over 7 bases. The CDR3 loop spans 13 amino acids. CDR1 and CDR2 (germline): SGHRS, YFSETQ. V dropped 4 bases and J dropped 7; count of bases not matched to a gene: 4. The CDR3 protein is CASSPGQSEKLFF. Written as DNA, the CDR3 is TGCGCCAGCAGCCCGGGACAGTCTGAAAAACTGTTTTTT. The variable domain in full, with the rest retrieved from reference TRBV5-1 and TRBJ1-4, is KAGVTQTPRYLIKTRGQQVTLSCSPISGHRSVSWYQQTPGQGLQFLFEYFSETQRNKGNFPGRFSGRQFSNSRSEMNVSTLELGDSALYLCASSPGQSEKLFFGSGTQLSVL.